Below are 29 T cell receptor beta chains sequenced from a single sample in a study of PD-1 blockade in classical Hodgkin lymphoma. Time point described: cycle 4 day 1 (C4D1), after five to seven weeks of nivolumab. Following autologous stem cell transplantation, relapse occurred in every patient, and exposure to brentuximab vedotin varied. The assay was immunoSEQ multiplex PCR, and TCRdb's table has in-frame clones only and misses some. This table has tens of thousands of clones, around 81% appearing once. The input for sequencing was peripheral blood mononuclear cells (PBMCs), taken before the fourth cycle of nivolumab. Source of these receptors: a human donor with classical Hodgkin lymphoma.

The chain combines TRBV28 with TRBJ2-5; 7 nucleotides line up with TRBD1. The length of the CDR3 is 13 residues. The V gene's germline CDR1 is MDHEN and CDR2 SYDVKM. The V segment lost 6 bases and the J segment 5 bases; nucleotides outside the gene matches: 6. The CDR3 here is CASSTGQMETQYF. The CDR3, as DNA: TGTGCCAGCAGCACGGGACAGATGGAGACCCAGTACTTC. Drawing the rest from reference TRBV28 and TRBJ2-5, the complete variable domain is DVKVTQSSRYLVKRTGEKVFLECVQDMDHENMFWYRQDPGLGLRLIYFSYDVKMKEKGDIPEGYSVSREKKERFSLILESASTNQTSMYLCASSTGQMETQYFGPGTRLLVL.

This clone was seen a single time. This chain connects TRBV7-2 to TRBJ1-1, with D perhaps TRBD1 (5 bases). Germline lookup yields CDR1 SGHTA and CDR2 FQGNSA. Trimming removed 3 bases from V and 4 bases from J, with 9 bases in between. CDR3 size: 13 residues. CDR3 DNA sequence: TGTGCCAGCAGCTTTAGGGGCGCCACTGAAGCTTTCTTT. Its protein is CASSFRGATEAFF.

In its sample, this clone was seen a few times. The same CDR3 also results from other DNA sequences found in this sample. The chain has TRBV29-1 and TRBJ1-5, with D possibly TRBD1 on 5 matching bases. V dropped 0 bases and J dropped 5 bases, with 8 bases sitting between them. The CDR3 is 13 residues long. Germline V gives CDR1 SQVTM, CDR2 ANQGSEA. CDR3 nucleotide sequence: TGCAGCGTTGAAGAGGGCAGGGATCAGCCCCAGCATTTT. Translated, it gives CSVEEGRDQPQHF. The full variable domain, its missing parts supplied by reference TRBV29-1 and TRBJ1-5, is SAVISQKPSRDICQRGTSLTIQCQVDSQVTMMFWYRQQPGQSLTLIATANQGSEATYESGFVIDKFPISRPNLTFSTLTVSNMSPEDSSIYLCSVEEGRDQPQHFGDGTRLSIL.

The chain recombines TRBV6-1 with TRBJ2-5; D unresolved. Trimming stripped 6 bases from V and 1 base from J, with 9 bases between. Germline-derived CDR1 and CDR2 are MNHNS and SASEGT. The CDR3 has 13 residues. The CDR3 region is CASRRQVQETQYF. The CDR3 nucleotides read TGTGCCAGCAGACGGCAAGTCCAAGAGACCCAGTACTTC.

The gene calls are TRBV30 and TRBJ2-3, with TRBD2 matching 7 bases. Germline V gives CDR1 GTSNPN, CDR2 SVGIG (reference sequence). This CDR3 has 15 residues. Unmatched junction bases numbered 6, after V lost 2 bases and J lost 1 base. The CDR3 coding sequence is TGTGCCTGGAGTACTAGAGCGGGGCGCACAGATACGCAGTATTTT. The encoded protein is CAWSTRAGRTDTQYF.

The chain employs TRBV6-1 and TRBJ2-7; the D gene is possibly TRBD2 (5 bases). The CDR3 is 17 amino acids. Per the germline V gene, CDR1 is MNHNS and CDR2 is SASEGT. The V end was cut by 3 bases, the J end by 0 bases, with 18 bases between. The CDR3 spells CASSDGLSTGNSYEQYF. CDR3 bases: TGTGCCAGCAGTGACGGACTTTCGACGGGAAACTCCTACGAGCAGTACTTC.

This rearrangement joins TRBV30 to TRBJ1-4; D perhaps matches TRBD1 (5 bases). The CDR3 is 13 residues long. The V end was cut by 7 bases, the J end by 2 bases, with 11 bases between. CDR1 is GTSNPN and CDR2 is SVGIG in the germline V gene (reference sequence). The CDR3 nucleotides are TGTGCCTCCCGGGCAGGGACTAATGAAAAACTGTTTTTT. Translation: CASRAGTNEKLFF.

The V gene is TRBV10-2, the J gene TRBJ2-7; D possibly corresponds to TRBD1 (6 bases). CDR1 is WSHSY and CDR2 is SAAADI in the germline V gene. This CDR3 has 12 amino acids. V lost 5 bases to trimming and J lost 4 bases, with 9 bases between them. The CDR3 DNA is TGCGCCAGCAGTCTACAGGGTTACGAGCAGTACTTC. Translating it yields CASSLQGYEQYF.

The rearrangement uses TRBV7-2 and TRBJ2-7; TRBD2 might be the D (5 bases). The V end lost 1 base, the J end lost 7 bases, and 17 bases lay between the germline ends. The CDR3 has 15 residues. Germline V gene data show CDR1 as SGHTA and CDR2 as FQGNSA. The DNA of the CDR3 is TGTGCCAGCAGCTTAGTGGCACGAGCGGTAGGAGAGCAGTACTTC. It yields the protein CASSLVARAVGEQYF. The complete variable domain, with remaining parts taken from reference TRBV7-2 and TRBJ2-7, reads GAGVSQSPSNKVTEKGKDVELRCDPISGHTALYWYRQSLGQGLEFLIYFQGNSAPDKSGLPSDRFSAERTGGSVSTLTIQRTQQEDSAVYLCASSLVARAVGEQYFGPGTRLTVT.

The CDR3 is CASSVKQGVPQHF. The DNA for the CDR3 is TGTGCCAGCAGTGTAAAACAGGGTGTGCCCCAGCATTTT. V is TRBV6-1 and J is TRBJ1-5; perhaps TRBD1 as D (6 bases). V was shortened by 4 bases and J by 9 bases, with 13 bases between the two germline ends. Per the germline V gene, CDR1 is MNHNS and CDR2 is SASEGT. The CDR3 extends over 13 amino acids.

The V and J genes are TRBV9 and TRBJ2-3, with a weak D call TRBD2 (5 bases). Germline lookup yields CDR1 SGDLS and CDR2 YYNGEE. Trimming pared 0 bases from V and 11 bases from J, leaving 7 bases between. The CDR3 is 11 residues long. In nucleotides, the CDR3 is TGTGCCAGCAGCGTAGATAGCGTGCAGTATTTT. It is translated as CASSVDSVQYF.

V gene TRBV19 combines with J gene TRBJ1-2, with D maybe TRBD1 (5 bases). V shed 10 bases and J shed 0 bases, with 27 bases lying between them. The germline gives CDR1 LNHDA, CDR2 SQIVND (reference sequence). The CDR3 is made up of 18 amino acids. The CDR3 DNA follows: TGTGCCACCAAGGGGAGGGGATTTTTGACAGACTCTAACTATGGCTACACCTTC. Its translation is CATKGRGFLTDSNYGYTF. Using reference TRBV19 and TRBJ1-2 for the parts outside the CDR3, the full variable domain is DGGITQSPKYLFRKEGQNVTLSCEQNLNHDAMYWYRQDPGQGLRLIYYSQIVNDFQKGDIAEGYSVSREKKESFPLTVTSAQKNPTAFYLCATKGRGFLTDSNYGYTFGSGTRLTVV.

On this clone itself: Sequence at one end of the junction differs from germline and may be a read error. CDR3 DNA: TGTGCCGGGAGGACAGGGTTCAATTCACCCCTCCACTTT. Its translation: CAGRTGFNSPLHF. The chain links TRBV30 to TRBJ1-6; 8 bases line up with TRBD1. Per the germline V gene, CDR1 is GTSNPN and CDR2 is SVGIG (reference sequence). This CDR3 is 13 amino acids long.

This sequence joins TRBV4-3 and TRBJ1-2; no definite D call. Germline CDR1 LGHNA, CDR2 YSLEER. The V end lost 1 base, the J end lost 3 bases, and 12 bases lay between the germline ends. The CDR3 has 15 amino acids. CDR3 protein: CASSQALEAYYGYTF. The CDR3, as DNA: TGCGCCAGCAGCCAAGCCCTAGAAGCGTACTATGGCTACACCTTC.

Written as DNA, the CDR3 is TGTGCCAGCAGCTCCGGACAGCCGAGGGAGCAGTACTTC. Translation: CASSSGQPREQYF. This chain joins TRBV7-6 and TRBJ2-7, with D possibly matching TRBD1 (6 bases). Germline V CDR1 and CDR2: SGHVS, FNYEAQ. The CDR3 runs to 13 residues. Trimming pared 4 bases from V and 7 bases from J, leaving 14 bases between.

In nucleotides, the CDR3 is TGTGCCAGCAGCTTAGGACTAGCGGAGGCCTTGCAGTACTTC. Its protein product is CASSLGLAEALQYF. The chain is built from TRBV11-2 and TRBJ2-7, with 9 nucleotides matching TRBD2. J was trimmed by 9 bases and V by 1 base; bases with no gene match: 7. CDR1 is SGHAT and CDR2 is FQNNGV in the germline V gene. The CDR3 totals 14 residues.

The chain carries TRBV30 and TRBJ1-6, with 7 bases lining up with TRBD1. CDR3 length equals 15 residues. The germline CDR1 and CDR2 sequences are GTSNPN and SVGIG (reference sequence). V was pared by 3 bases and J by 8 bases, with 10 bases of the junction left unmatched. The CDR3 coding sequence is TGTGCCTGGAGCGGTCCCCCTCAGGGGGATTCACCCCTCCACTTT. It codes for CAWSGPPQGDSPLHF. The whole variable domain, remainder taken from reference TRBV30 and TRBJ1-6, is SQTIHQWPATLVQPVGSPLSLECTVEGTSNPNLYWYRQAAGRGLQLLFYSVGIGQISSEVPQNLSASRPQDRQFILSSKKLLLSDSGFYLCAWSGPPQGDSPLHFGNGTRLTVT.

This chain links TRBV11-2 with TRBJ2-2; tentatively, D is TRBD1 (6 bases). V was shortened by 3 bases and J by 12 bases, with 11 bases between the two germline ends. The V gene's germline CDR1 is SGHAT and CDR2 FQNNGV. The CDR3 is 12 residues long. The CDR3 protein is CASSFQQGKLFF. Here the CDR3 DNA reads TGTGCCAGCAGCTTTCAACAGGGAAAGCTGTTTTTT.

This chain's CDR3 is CASSFGAANTEAFF. For the CDR3, the DNA is TGCGCCAGCAGCTTTGGGGCAGCGAACACTGAAGCTTTCTTT. The chain uses TRBV5-1 and TRBJ1-1; tentatively, D is TRBD1 (5 bases). Germline V gives CDR1 SGHRS, CDR2 YFSETQ. Trimming stripped 2 bases from V and 1 base from J, with 9 bases between. This CDR3 has 14 residues.

The chain is built from TRBV10-3 and TRBJ2-6; D gene uncertain. CDR1 is ENHRY, CDR2 SYGVKD, per germline. V gave up 4 bases and J gave up 1 base, with 5 bases separating them. The CDR3 totals 14 residues. The CDR3 nucleotides read TGTGCCATCAGTGGGACGTCTGGGGCCAACGTCCTGACTTTC. It is translated as CAISGTSGANVLTF.

There are a few counts of this clone. The gene calls are TRBV29-1 and TRBJ2-7, with D tentatively TRBD1 or TRBD2 (5 bases each). Germline V CDR1 and CDR2: SQVTM, ANQGSEA. This CDR3 contains 13 residues. V gave up 7 bases and J gave up 0 bases, with 13 bases separating them. DNA of the CDR3: TGCAGCGCCGAGGGGCCGGGCTCCTACGAGCAGTACTTC. Translating it yields CSAEGPGSYEQYF.

This chain connects TRBV5-4 to TRBJ2-1; 9 positions match TRBD2. The V gene end was trimmed by 7 bases and the J gene end by 0 bases; junction bases not matched to a gene: 5. CDR1 is SGHNT and CDR2 is YYREEE in the germline V gene (reference sequence). There are 15 residues in the CDR3. In DNA, the CDR3 is TGTGCCAGCCTGAGCGGGGGGCACTCCTACAATGAGCAGTTCTTC. It is translated as CASLSGGHSYNEQFF.

This clone was counted only a few times. CDR3 DNA sequence: TGCGCCAGCGGTCCAGGGACAGGGGACTACGAGCAGTACTTC. Amino acid sequence: CASGPGTGDYEQYF. The rearrangement links TRBV4-3 to TRBJ2-7, with TRBD1 identical over 10 bases. Germline V lookup: CDR1 LGHNA, CDR2 YSLEER. The CDR3 is 14 residues long. Unmatched junction bases numbered 7, after V lost 8 bases and J lost 3 bases.

Here the CDR3 reads CASSSTGVNTGELFF. As DNA, the CDR3 is TGTGCCAGCAGCTCTACAGGGGTTAACACCGGGGAGCTGTTTTTT. The chain is built from TRBV11-3 and TRBJ2-2, with 7 positions matching TRBD1. J lost 2 bases, V lost 4 bases, and 4 bases had no gene match. Per the germline V gene, CDR1 is SGHNT and CDR2 is YENEEA. This CDR3 has 15 amino acids.

This clone has just one count. The chain recombines TRBV6-1 with TRBJ1-5; 7 bases map to TRBD1. The junction had 4 bases not matched to a gene; V was cut back by 5 bases and J by 6 bases. This CDR3 contains 13 residues. CDR1 is MNHNS and CDR2 is SASEGT in the germline V gene. This CDR3 is CASSLYRGQPQHF. CDR3 in DNA: TGTGCCAGCAGTCTTTACAGGGGTCAGCCCCAGCATTTT.

The V call is TRBV11-2, the J call TRBJ1-1, with D tentatively TRBD1 (5 bases). Germline V gene lookup returns CDR1 SGHAT and CDR2 FQNNGV. Trimming pared 5 bases from V and 1 base from J, leaving 14 bases between. The CDR3 extends over 15 amino acids. CDR3 DNA: TGTGCCAGCAGCCCCTTCGGACAAACGAACACTGAAGCTTTCTTT. Its protein product is CASSPFGQTNTEAFF.

The J gene is TRBJ2-4, the V gene TRBV7-2, with 11 positions matching TRBD2. The J segment lost 9 bases and the V segment lost 0 bases, leaving 10 bases of the junction unmatched. CDR1 is SGHTA and CDR2 is FQGNSA in the germline V gene. This CDR3 is built from 17 residues. This CDR3 reads CASSLAPSGGSGVIQYF. The CDR3 DNA sequence: TGTGCCAGCAGCTTAGCCCCTAGCGGGGGGAGCGGAGTCATTCAGTACTTC.

CDR3 region: CASSPRQGAVSNQPQHF. CDR3 DNA: TGTGCCAGCAGTCCCCGACAGGGGGCGGTTAGCAATCAGCCCCAGCATTTT. This chain links TRBV27 with TRBJ1-5; 10 bases are a match to TRBD1. V was pared by 5 bases and J by 0 bases, with 7 bases of the junction left unmatched. The CDR3 spans 17 residues. Germline values: CDR1 MNHEY, CDR2 SMNVEV (reference sequence).

Only a few counts were recorded for this clone. This chain connects TRBV19 to TRBJ1-1, with 8 positions matching TRBD1. J was trimmed by 9 bases and V by 7 bases; bases with no gene match: 7. Germline V lookup: CDR1 LNHDA, CDR2 SQIVND (reference sequence). The CDR3 is 12 residues long. CDR3 bases: TGTGCCAGTACCGCAGGGGGCTATCAAGCTTTCTTT. It encodes CASTAGGYQAFF.